These 11 T cell receptor beta chains were all obtained from the same sample, sequenced in a study of blood T cell repertoires in COVID-19. The repertoire was sequenced with immunoSEQ multiplex PCR; TCRdb's copy has only in-frame clones and lacks some. The sample carries 250,000 to 350,000 clones, about 92% recorded once. Sequencing was performed on PBMCs or T cells enriched from blood (not recorded which). Receptor source: a man between 60 and 70 years old who had recovered from COVID-19.

The chain employs TRBV27 and TRBJ2-3, with 7 bases lining up with TRBD1. The V gene end was trimmed by 6 bases and the J gene end by 0 bases; junction bases not matched to a gene: 24. The CDR3 sequence is 21 residues long. Germline-derived CDR1 and CDR2 are MNHEY and SMNVEV (reference sequence). The CDR3 region is CASSQKRYFGSGTDSTDTQYF. The CDR3 DNA sequence: TGTGCCAGCAGCCAAAAAAGGTACTTTGGGTCCGGGACAGATAGCACAGATACGCAGTATTTT.

In this sample, this clone turned up once. The chain employs TRBV5-4 and TRBJ1-4; tentatively, D is TRBD1 (5 bases). The germline V gene encodes CDR1 SGHNT and CDR2 YYREEE (reference sequence). The V and J ends lost 0 bases and 4 bases respectively, with 10 bases between them. The CDR3 extends over 15 amino acids. The DNA for the CDR3 is TGTGCCAGCAGCTTGGTGTCAGGGCGTAATGAAAAACTGTTTTTT. It codes for CASSLVSGRNEKLFF.

The chain combines TRBV10-1 with TRBJ2-7, with a weak D call TRBD2 (5 bases). V was cut by 3 bases and J by 2 bases, with 14 bases left in between. The CDR3 has 15 residues. Germline CDR1 and CDR2: WNHNN and SYGVQD (reference sequence). Written as DNA, the CDR3 is TGCGCCAGCAGTGACTCTTCCTCCGGGACCTACGAGCAGTACTTC. Translation: CASSDSSSGTYEQYF.

The chain couples TRBV5-1 to TRBJ1-1, with a weak D call TRBD1 (6 bases). V lost 1 base and J lost 6, with 16 bases in between. Germline CDR1 and CDR2: SGHRS and YFSETQ. This CDR3 has 15 amino acids. CDR3 region: CASSLSPQGSSEAFF. Written as DNA, the CDR3 is TGCGCCAGCAGCTTGTCCCCGCAGGGGTCCTCTGAAGCTTTCTTT.

The chain employs TRBV7-2 and TRBJ2-1; no definite D call. V lost 2 bases, J lost 5 bases, and 10 bases lay in between. This CDR3 region has 14 residues. The germline gives CDR1 SGHTA, CDR2 FQGNSA. Here the CDR3 reads CASSLTRSDNEQFF. DNA of the CDR3: TGTGCCAGCAGCTTAACCAGATCCGACAATGAGCAGTTCTTC.

The rearrangement uses TRBV2 and TRBJ2-1, with 11 bases lining up with TRBD2. V shed 5 bases, J shed 6 bases, and the junction held 9 bases outside the gene matches. CDR3 size: 16 residues. CDR1 and CDR2 from the germline V gene are SNHLY and FYNNEI. CDR3 region: CASSPVGTSGPNEQFF. CDR3 coding DNA: TGTGCCAGCAGTCCCGTGGGGACTAGCGGACCCAATGAGCAGTTCTTC.

With regard to this clone: Other DNA sequences within the sample encode an identical CDR3. V is TRBV10-3 and J is TRBJ1-2; D uncertain. The CDR3 is 13 amino acids. V lost 2 bases and J 5 bases, leaving 9 bases between the germline ends. Germline loops: CDR1 ENHRY, CDR2 SYGVKD. CDR3 region: CAISEGDTYGYTF. The CDR3 DNA is TGTGCCATCAGTGAGGGAGATACATATGGCTACACCTTC.

V gene TRBV7-9 combines with J gene TRBJ2-3; 8 bases match TRBD2. Unmatched junction bases numbered 9, after V lost 5 bases and J lost 2 bases. This CDR3 has 16 amino acids. CDR1 and CDR2 from the germline V gene are SEHNR and FQNEAQ (reference sequence). In DNA, the CDR3 is TGTGCCAGCAGCCGTTTAGCGGGAACGGCCACAGATACGCAGTATTTT. Its protein product is CASSRLAGTATDTQYF. Filled out from reference TRBV7-9 and TRBJ2-3, the complete variable domain reads DTGVSQNPRHKITKRGQNVTFRCDPISEHNRLYWYRQTLGQGPEFLTYFQNEAQLEKSRLLSDRFSAERPKGSFSTLEIQRTEQGDSAMYLCASSRLAGTATDTQYFGPGTRLTVL.

This sequence joins TRBV5-4 and TRBJ2-3; D uncertain. Trimming removed 2 bases from V and 3 bases from J, with 7 bases in between. Germline loops: CDR1 SGHNT, CDR2 YYREEE (reference sequence). This CDR3 has 13 residues. The CDR3 loop is CASSFLSTDTQYF. The CDR3 bases are TGTGCCAGCAGCTTTCTGTCGACAGATACGCAGTATTTT.

This clone was recorded once. The chain is built from TRBV2 and TRBJ1-5; maybe TRBD1 (5 bases). The V end lost 7 bases, the J end lost 5 bases, and 15 bases lay between the germline ends. Germline values: CDR1 SNHLY, CDR2 FYNNEI. The CDR3 is 14 residues long. The CDR3 DNA reads TGTGCCAGCAAAGCGACGGCGGGGGATCAGCCCCAGCATTTT. Translation gives CASKATAGDQPQHF.

The chain uses TRBV11-3 and TRBJ1-1, with D possibly TRBD1 on 6 matching bases. From germline, CDR1 is SGHNT and CDR2 YENEEA. V was pared by 5 bases and J by 4 bases, with 14 bases between. The CDR3 is made up of 14 amino acids. The CDR3 sequence is CASSKQGTSTEAFF. The CDR3 nucleotides read TGTGCCAGCAGCAAACAGGGTACTAGCACTGAAGCTTTCTTT.